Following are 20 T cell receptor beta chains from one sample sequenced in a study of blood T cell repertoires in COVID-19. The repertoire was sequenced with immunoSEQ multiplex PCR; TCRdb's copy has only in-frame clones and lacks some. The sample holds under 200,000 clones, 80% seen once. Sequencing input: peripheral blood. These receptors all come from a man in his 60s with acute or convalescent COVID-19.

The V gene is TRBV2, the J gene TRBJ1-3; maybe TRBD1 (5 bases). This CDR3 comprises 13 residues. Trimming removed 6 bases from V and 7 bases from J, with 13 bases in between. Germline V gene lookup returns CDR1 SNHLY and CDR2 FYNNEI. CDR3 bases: TGTGCCAGCAGCCCGGGAGAGGGGAACACCATATATTTT. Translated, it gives CASSPGEGNTIYF.

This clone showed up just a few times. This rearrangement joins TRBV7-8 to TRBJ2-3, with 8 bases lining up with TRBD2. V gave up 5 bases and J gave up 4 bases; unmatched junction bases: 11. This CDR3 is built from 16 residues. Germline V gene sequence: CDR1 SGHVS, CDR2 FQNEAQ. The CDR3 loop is CASSTTPGGPADTQYF. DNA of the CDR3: TGTGCCAGCAGCACCACCCCGGGGGGGCCGGCAGATACGCAGTATTTT.

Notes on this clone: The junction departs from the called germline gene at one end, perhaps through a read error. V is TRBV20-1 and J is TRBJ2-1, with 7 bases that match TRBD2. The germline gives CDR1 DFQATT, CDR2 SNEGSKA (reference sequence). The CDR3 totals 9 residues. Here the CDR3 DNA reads TGCAGTGCTAGGGGGCTAGCGGTCTTC. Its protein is CSARGLAVF.

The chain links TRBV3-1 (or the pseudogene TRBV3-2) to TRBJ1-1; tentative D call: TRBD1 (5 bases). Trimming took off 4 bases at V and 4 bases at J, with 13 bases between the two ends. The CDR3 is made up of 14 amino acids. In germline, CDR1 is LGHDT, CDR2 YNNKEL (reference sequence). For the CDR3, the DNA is TGTGCCAGCAGCCCCTCGGGGGTGGGCACTGAAGCTTTCTTT. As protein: CASSPSGVGTEAFF.

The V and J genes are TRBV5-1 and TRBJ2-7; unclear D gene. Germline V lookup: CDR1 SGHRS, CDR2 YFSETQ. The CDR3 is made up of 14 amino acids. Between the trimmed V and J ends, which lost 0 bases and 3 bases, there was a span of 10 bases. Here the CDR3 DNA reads TGCGCCAGCAGCTTGGGGCAGGTCTACTACGAGCAGTACTTC. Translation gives CASSLGQVYYEQYF.

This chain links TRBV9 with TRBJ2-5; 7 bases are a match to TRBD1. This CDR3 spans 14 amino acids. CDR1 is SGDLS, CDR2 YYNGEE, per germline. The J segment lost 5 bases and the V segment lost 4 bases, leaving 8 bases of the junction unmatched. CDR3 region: CASSRGDRRETQYF. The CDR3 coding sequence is TGTGCCAGCAGCAGAGGGGACAGAAGGGAGACCCAGTACTTC.

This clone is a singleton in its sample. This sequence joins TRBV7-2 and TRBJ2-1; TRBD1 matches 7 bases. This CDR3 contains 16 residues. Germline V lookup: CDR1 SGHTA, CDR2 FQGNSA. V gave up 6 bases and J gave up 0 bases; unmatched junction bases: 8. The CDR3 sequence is CASRRTRDSSYNEQFF. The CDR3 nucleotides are TGTGCCAGCAGACGGACCCGGGACAGCTCCTACAATGAGCAGTTCTTC.

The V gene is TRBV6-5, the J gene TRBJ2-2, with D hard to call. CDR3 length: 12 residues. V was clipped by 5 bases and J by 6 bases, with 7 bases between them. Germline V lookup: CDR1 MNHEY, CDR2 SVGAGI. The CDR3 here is CASSTVPGELFF. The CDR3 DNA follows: TGTGCCAGCAGTACAGTCCCCGGGGAGCTGTTTTTT.

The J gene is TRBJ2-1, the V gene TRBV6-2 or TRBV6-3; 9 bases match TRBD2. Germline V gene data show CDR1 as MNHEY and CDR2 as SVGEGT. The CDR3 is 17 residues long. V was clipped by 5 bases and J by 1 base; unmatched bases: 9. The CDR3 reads CASSPLWRGGSYNEQFF. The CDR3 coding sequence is TGTGCCAGCAGTCCACTATGGCGGGGGGGTTCCTACAATGAGCAGTTCTTC.

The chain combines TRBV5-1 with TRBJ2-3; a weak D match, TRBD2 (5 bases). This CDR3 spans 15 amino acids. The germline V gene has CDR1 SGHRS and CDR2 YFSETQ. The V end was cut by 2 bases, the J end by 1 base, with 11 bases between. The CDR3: CASSFLDYRTDTQYF. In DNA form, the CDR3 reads TGCGCCAGCAGCTTTCTCGACTACCGCACAGATACGCAGTATTTT.

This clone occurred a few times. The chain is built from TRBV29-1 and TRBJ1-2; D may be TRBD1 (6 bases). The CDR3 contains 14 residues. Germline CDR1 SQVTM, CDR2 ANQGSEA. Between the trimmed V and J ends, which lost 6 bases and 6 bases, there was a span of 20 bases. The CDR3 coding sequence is TGCAGCGTCCAAGCTTTACAGGGTTTCGATGGCTACACCTTC. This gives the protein CSVQALQGFDGYTF.

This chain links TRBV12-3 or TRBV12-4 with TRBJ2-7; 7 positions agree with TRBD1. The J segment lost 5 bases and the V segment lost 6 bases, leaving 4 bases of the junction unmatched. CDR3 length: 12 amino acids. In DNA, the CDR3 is TGTGCCAGCAGGAACAGGGGTGACGAGCAGTACTTC. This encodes CASRNRGDEQYF.

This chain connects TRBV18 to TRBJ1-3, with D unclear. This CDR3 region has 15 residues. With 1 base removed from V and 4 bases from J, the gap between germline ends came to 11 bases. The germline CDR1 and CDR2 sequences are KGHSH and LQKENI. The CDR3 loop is CASSPLASQGNTIYF. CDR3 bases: TGTGCCAGCTCACCACTCGCTAGCCAGGGAAACACCATATATTTT.

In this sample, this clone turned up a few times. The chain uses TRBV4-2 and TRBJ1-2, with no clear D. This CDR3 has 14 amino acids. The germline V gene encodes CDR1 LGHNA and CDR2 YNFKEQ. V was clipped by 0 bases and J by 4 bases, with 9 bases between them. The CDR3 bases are TGTGCCAGCAGCCAAGACGGGTTAGCCTATGGCTACACCTTC. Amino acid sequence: CASSQDGLAYGYTF.

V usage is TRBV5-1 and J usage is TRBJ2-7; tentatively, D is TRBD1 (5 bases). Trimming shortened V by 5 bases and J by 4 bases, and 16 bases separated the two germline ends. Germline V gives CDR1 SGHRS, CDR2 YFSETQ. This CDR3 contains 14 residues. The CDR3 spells CASSGDSLSYEQYF. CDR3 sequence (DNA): TGCGCCAGCAGTGGAGACAGCCTGTCGTACGAGCAGTACTTC.

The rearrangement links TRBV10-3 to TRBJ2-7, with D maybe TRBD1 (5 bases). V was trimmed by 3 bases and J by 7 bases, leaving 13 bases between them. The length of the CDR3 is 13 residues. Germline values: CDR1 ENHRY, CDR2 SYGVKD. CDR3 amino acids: CAISDGAQREQYF. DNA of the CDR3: TGTGCCATCAGTGATGGGGCCCAAAGGGAGCAGTACTTC.

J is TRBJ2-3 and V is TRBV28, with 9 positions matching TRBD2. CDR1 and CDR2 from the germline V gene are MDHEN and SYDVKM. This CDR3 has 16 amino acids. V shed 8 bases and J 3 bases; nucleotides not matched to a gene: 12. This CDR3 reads CASAGGFRRVTDTQYF. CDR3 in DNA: TGTGCCAGCGCGGGAGGGTTTCGTCGGGTGACAGATACGCAGTATTTT.

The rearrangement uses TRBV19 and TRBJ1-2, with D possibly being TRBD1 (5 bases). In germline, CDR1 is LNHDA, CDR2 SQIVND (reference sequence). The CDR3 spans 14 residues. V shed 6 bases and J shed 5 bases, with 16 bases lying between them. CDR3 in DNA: TGTGCCAGTAGCCGCCCCCCGGGGGAGTATGGCTACACCTTC. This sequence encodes CASSRPPGEYGYTF.

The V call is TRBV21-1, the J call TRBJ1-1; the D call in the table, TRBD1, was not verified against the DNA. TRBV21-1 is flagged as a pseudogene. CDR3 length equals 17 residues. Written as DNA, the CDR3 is TGTGCCAGCAGCCTACCAACGACGGCACAGGGGGCCGCTGAAGCTTTCTTT. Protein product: CASSLPTTAQGAAEAFF.

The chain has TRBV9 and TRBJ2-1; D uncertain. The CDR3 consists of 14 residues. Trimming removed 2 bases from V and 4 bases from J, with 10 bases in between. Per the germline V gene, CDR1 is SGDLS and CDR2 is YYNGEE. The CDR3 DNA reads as TGTGCCAGCAGCGTGGAGCCAACGTACAATGAGCAGTTCTTC. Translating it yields CASSVEPTYNEQFF.